These 16 T cell receptor beta chains share one sample of origin, sequenced in a study of T cells after yellow fever vaccination. In TCRdb, the 5' RACE reads were re-called with MiXCR into one record per CDR3 protein. This table has 320,000 or so distinct CDR3 sequences, approximately 8% appearing once. The starting material was PBMCs, obtained more than 40 days after the first yellow fever vaccination. Receptor source: a man between 18 and 35 years old who received the YFV17D yellow fever vaccine.

At least ten counts were recorded for this clonotype. The rearrangement joins TRBV7-2 to TRBJ1-1; D perhaps matches TRBD1 (6 bases). V was pared by 5 bases and J by 5 bases, with 15 bases between. Germline V lookup: CDR1 SGHTA, CDR2 FQGNSA. CDR3 length equals 14 residues. This chain's CDR3 is CASSPQGRRTEAFF. The CDR3, as DNA: TGTGCCAGCAGCCCACAGGGTAGGAGGACTGAAGCTTTCTTT.

This clonotype was counted ten times or more. The chain carries TRBV20-1 and TRBJ1-2; no clear D. V shed 3 bases and J shed 8 bases, with 4 bases lying between them. The CDR3 is made up of 9 amino acids. CDR1 is DFQATT and CDR2 is SNEGSKA in the germline V gene (reference sequence). The CDR3 loop is CSASFGYTF. CDR3 DNA sequence: TGCAGTGCTAGTTTCGGCTACACCTTC.

The genes are TRBV20-1 and TRBJ2-3, with TRBD1 matching 8 bases. The V segment lost 6 bases and the J segment 0 bases; nucleotides outside the gene matches: 8. This CDR3 spans 15 amino acids. Per the germline V gene, CDR1 is DFQATT and CDR2 is SNEGSKA (reference sequence). The CDR3 region has the DNA TGCAGTGCAGAACAGGGGGGATCTAGCACAGATACGCAGTATTTT. As protein: CSAEQGGSSTDTQYF.

In the case of this clonotype: This could be a read error, since a much larger clone is one nucleotide away. The CDR3 region has the DNA TGTGCCGGCAGCTCTTCGCCGGATACGCAGTATTTT. It yields the protein CAGSSSPDTQYF. This chain joins TRBV7-9 and TRBJ2-3; D is unclear. CDR3 length equals 12 residues. Per germline, CDR1 SEHNR and CDR2 FQNEAQ (reference sequence).

Only a few counts were recorded for this clonotype. V and J are TRBV7-6 and TRBJ1-5, with no clear D. The germline V gene has CDR1 SGHVS and CDR2 FNYEAQ. The CDR3 loop spans 13 amino acids. V lost 1 base and J lost 5, with 6 bases in between. The chain's CDR3 is CASSLDSYQPQHF. CDR3 nucleotide sequence: TGTGCCAGCAGCTTAGACAGCTATCAGCCCCAGCATTTT.

The CDR3 region is CASSVADLKETQYF. In DNA form, the CDR3 reads TGTGCCAGCAGCGTAGCGGATCTGAAAGAGACCCAGTACTTC. The V call is TRBV9, the J call TRBJ2-5; D unresolved. The V and J ends lost 0 bases and 3 bases respectively, with 9 bases between them. Germline V gene sequence: CDR1 SGDLS, CDR2 YYNGEE. The CDR3 consists of 14 residues.

The chain is built from TRBV5-1 and TRBJ2-5; 7 bases map to TRBD2. This CDR3 has 15 amino acids. With 4 bases clipped from V and 2 bases from J, the junction kept 8 bases outside the gene matches. Germline-derived CDR1 and CDR2 are SGHRS and YFSETQ. The CDR3 reads CASSTMGGGQETQYF. CDR3 nucleotides: TGCGCCAGCAGCACTATGGGGGGGGGGCAAGAGACCCAGTACTTC.

The rearrangement joins TRBV5-5 to TRBJ1-3; the D is unclear. V was trimmed by 4 bases and J by 6 bases, leaving 8 bases between them. The CDR3 extends over 12 amino acids. CDR1 and CDR2 (germline): SGHKS, YYEKEE (reference sequence). The CDR3 protein is CASSEAENTIYF. CDR3 nucleotide sequence: TGTGCCAGCAGCGAGGCGGAAAACACCATATATTTT.

The V call is TRBV9, the J call TRBJ2-3; no clear D. V shed 5 bases and J shed 0 bases, with 10 bases lying between them. This CDR3 has 14 amino acids. Per the germline V gene, CDR1 is SGDLS and CDR2 is YYNGEE. In nucleotides, the CDR3 is TGTGCCAGCAGGGACGGCGCCAGCACAGATACGCAGTATTTT. Encoded protein: CASRDGASTDTQYF.

V gene TRBV15 combines with J gene TRBJ1-5; TRBD1 matches 11 bases. With V trimmed by 3 bases and J by 7 bases, 5 bases remained unmatched. The CDR3 extends over 15 amino acids. The germline gives CDR1 LNHNV, CDR2 YYDKDF (reference sequence). The CDR3 nucleotides read TGTGCCACCAGCAGGGACAGGACAGGGGGCCAGCCCCAGCATTTT. Translated, it gives CATSRDRTGGQPQHF.

The genes are TRBV18 and TRBJ1-5, with D maybe TRBD1 (5 bases). Germline V CDR1 and CDR2: KGHSH, LQKENI. There are 15 residues in the CDR3. The ends were cut back, 2 bases at V and 3 bases at J, with 11 bases in the middle. This CDR3 reads CASSPVRQNNQPQHF. The DNA for the CDR3 is TGTGCCAGCTCACCAGTCAGACAGAACAATCAGCCCCAGCATTTT. The whole variable domain, filled in from reference TRBV18 and TRBJ1-5, reads NAGVMQNPRHLVRRRGQEARLRCSPMKGHSHVYWYRQLPEEGLKFMVYLQKENIIDESGMPKERFSAEFPKEGPSILRIQQVVRGDSAAYFCASSPVRQNNQPQHFGDGTRLSIL.

CDR3 protein: CASSPTVGGGNQPQHF. The CDR3 DNA reads TGTGCCAGCTCACCGACAGTCGGGGGTGGCAATCAGCCCCAGCATTTT. The rearrangement links TRBV18 to TRBJ1-5; possible D gene TRBD1, 5 bases. The CDR3 has 16 residues. Trimming took 3 bases from V and 2 from J, leaving 14 bases between them. Germline lookup yields CDR1 KGHSH and CDR2 LQKENI.

In this sample, this clonotype turned up a few times. The chain links TRBV3-1 to TRBJ2-2; no clear D gene. This CDR3 spans 16 amino acids. Germline V CDR1 and CDR2: LGHDT, YNNKEL (reference sequence). Trimming shortened V by 4 bases and J by 0 bases, and 12 bases separated the two germline ends. CDR3 DNA sequence: TGTGCCAGCAGCCTACGTATGGACGCGAACACCGGGGAGCTGTTTTTT. This codes for CASSLRMDANTGELFF.

Here the CDR3 DNA reads TGCGCCAGCAGCCAAGTGGAATCAACACAGGAGGTATCCTACGAGCAGTACTTC. Protein sequence: CASSQVESTQEVSYEQYF. The chain recombines TRBV4-3 with TRBJ2-7; D tentatively reads TRBD1 or TRBD2 (5 bases each). The CDR3 covers 18 residues. V lost 1 base and J lost 1, with 20 bases in between. Germline loops: CDR1 LGHNA, CDR2 YSLEER.

This chain joins TRBV29-1 and TRBJ2-3, with 10 bases lining up with TRBD1. Germline V gene sequence: CDR1 SQVTM, CDR2 ANQGSEA. The V segment lost 5 bases and the J segment 5 bases; nucleotides outside the gene matches: 4. CDR3 length: 13 amino acids. The CDR3 DNA is TGCAGCGTTCGACAGGGGGCTGGAGATACGCAGTATTTT. Residues: CSVRQGAGDTQYF.

V is TRBV20-1 and J is TRBJ2-7; a possible D gene is TRBD1 (6 bases). Germline assignment: CDR1 DFQATT and CDR2 SNEGSKA (reference sequence). V shed 5 bases and J shed 7 bases, with 27 bases lying between them. The CDR3 sequence is 16 residues long. In DNA, the CDR3 is TGCAGTGCTCCCCCCTCCCGCAGGGGCATTGTTGGTGAGCAGTACTTC. Its translation: CSAPPSRRGIVGEQYF.